The present T cell receptor (beta chain) was sequenced within a study of early T cells in non-severe SARS-CoV-2 infection. The ends lost 3 bases at V and 0 bases at J; junction bases unmatched: 1. CDR3 length: 16 residues. Germline values: CDR1 SEHNR, CDR2 FQNEAQ (reference sequence). TCRdb fed the 5' RACE reads into MiXCR, producing one record per CDR3 protein. The table includes some 59,000 distinct CDR3 sequences, more than 9% detected once. This clonotype was seen at least ten times. The chain employs TRBV7-9 and TRBJ2-3; TRBD2 agrees at 12 bases. The clonotype was recovered from an adult who was a healthcare worker with PCR-confirmed SARS-CoV-2 infection or an uninfected control (not recorded which). Input material: whole blood. CDR3 in amino acids: CASSFGLAGSTDTQYF. In DNA form, the CDR3 reads TGTGCCAGCAGCTTTGGACTAGCGGGAAGCACAGATACGCAGTATTTT.